Sequencing of this T cell receptor beta chain was carried out in a study of shared T cell receptors in the human thymus (dated by TCRdb to the early 2020s). Some background on the complete study: The study examined how self-reactive, shared T-cell receptor alpha chains are generated in the human thymus.

Based on the germline V gene (reference sequence), the CDR1 and CDR2 sequences are LNHDA and SQIVND. The CDR3, cysteine through phenylalanine, is 14 amino acids long. Of the read, only the CDR3 DNA is kept; its 42 bases are in frame from base 1. Germline trimming amounts to 8 bases on V and 1 base on J, with 4 as the count of junction bases outside the gene matches. The receptor library was made with the immunoSEQ multiplex PCR assay. In TCRdb, the immuneACCESS table is reduced to in-frame sequences with V and J assigned. These tables do not hold every clone; where another copy was compared, an unresolved V gene accounts for under half, and the others remain unexplained. In this sample the table shows 630,000 or so clones, around 87% of which occur a single time. Together, the top ten hold 0.0094% of the sample. Note on this clone: The target of this receptor is not known. Per-base quality was not reported, and no clone a single base away is much larger than it.

These data were likewise used in another study, on human thymus T cells. The second paper states: Immunologically healthy infants undergoing open corrective cardiac surgery for congenital heart defects in Finland were used as donors. The thymus tissue came from surgical resects taken out during corrective cardiac surgery. Usage of V and J gene segments appeared to be biased in both the thymic and the peripheral blood repertoires. Highly overlapping thymic TCR repertoires among unrelated individuals were reported in the related research. The study used eight infant thymus samples plus four related peripheral blood samples to characterize TCR alpha and beta repertoires. The cohort included over five male and a couple of female infants, with donor ages spanning 7 to 244 days. After being mechanically released from the tissue, thymocytes were kept at -70 degrees C in pellets of about 10-33 million cells. A QIAsymphony instrument was used to extract genomic DNA from the frozen cell pellets. The immunoSEQ multiplex PCR assay was used to amplify the TCRB and TCRAD loci from a standardized quantity of quality-controlled genomic DNA. The V(D)J region was spanned by amplicons of a length sufficient to cover the CDR3 and to identify V and J genes. The amplicons were sequenced on an Illumina platform via the commercial immunoSEQ service. Corrections for primer bias and sequencing errors followed previously described methods, while TCRAD and TCRB definitions were based on the IMGT database. Analysis of the repertoires was done with immunoSEQ Analyzer 3.0 and VDJTools and included basic statistics, V/J segment usage, diversity estimates, rarefaction and pairwise overlap. Diversity was estimated with Chao1, ChaoE, Efron-Thisted, Shannon and inverse Simpson indices, and also on datasets down-sampled to the smallest sample. Repertoire overlap used strict matching of CDR3 nucleotide sequence, V gene and J gene, with Jaccard-based multidimensional scaling clustering. On average, thymus samples gave around 810,000 unique TCRB clonotypes, whereas blood samples gave about 84,000.

Sequenced input: thymocytes. This chain joins TRBV19 to TRBJ2-2; 7 central bases correspond to TRBD2. The clonotype originates from a boy under two years old with a congenital heart defect. Donor details come from another sample of the same person, matched by shared clones. Here the CDR3 is given as CASEAGVNTGELFF. The DNA sequence is TGTGCCAGTGAGGCGGGAGTGAACACCGGGGAGCTGTTTTTT. With the rest looked up from the reference TRBV19 and TRBJ2-2 genes rather than sequenced, the full variable domain is DGGITQSPKYLFRKEGQNVTLSCEQNLNHDAMYWYRQDPGQGLRLIYYSQIVNDFQKGDIAEGYSVSREKKESFPLTVTSAQKNPTAFYLCASEAGVNTGELFFGEGSRLTVL.